This entry lists 26 T cell receptor beta chains sequenced from one sample in a study of shared clonotypes between healthy human individuals. The protocol was immunoSEQ multiplex PCR, while the TCRdb copy is restricted to in-frame clones and leaves out a portion. The data hold under 600,000 clones, with roughly 95% observed a single time. The sample comprised naive CD4+ T cells sorted from blood. Subset in this sample: CD45RA+ positively selected. The receptors come from a woman in her thirties in good health.

CDR3 in amino acids: CASSFSGGNTEAFF. As DNA, the CDR3 is TGCGCCAGCAGCTTCTCAGGGGGGAACACTGAAGCTTTCTTT. The chain couples TRBV5-1 to TRBJ1-1, with TRBD1 matching 7 bases. Trimming at V came to 2 bases and at J to 1 base, leaving 2 bases not matched to a gene. CDR3 length: 14 amino acids. Per germline, CDR1 SGHRS and CDR2 YFSETQ.

The chain employs TRBV4-2 and TRBJ2-3; 12 bases match TRBD2. Germline CDR1 is LGHNA and CDR2 is YNFKEQ. The CDR3 contains 18 residues. The J segment lost 2 bases and the V segment lost 3 bases, leaving 9 bases of the junction unmatched. The CDR3 region has the DNA TGTGCCAGCAGCCAGGGCGGCGCTAGCGGGAGGGCCACAGATACGCAGTATTTT. Translating it yields CASSQGGASGRATDTQYF.

The J gene is TRBJ2-2, the V gene TRBV5-1; the match to TRBD2 covers 9 bases. With V trimmed by 3 bases and J by 0 bases, 9 bases remained unmatched. The germline V gene has CDR1 SGHRS and CDR2 YFSETQ. The CDR3 is 18 residues long. The CDR3 loop is CASSYGASGTTNTGELFF. The CDR3 region has the DNA TGCGCCAGCAGCTATGGGGCTAGCGGGACCACGAACACCGGGGAGCTGTTTTTT.

This chain's CDR3 is CAIRGQGGDYEQYF. The CDR3 nucleotides are TGTGCCATCAGGGGACAGGGAGGGGACTACGAGCAGTACTTC. V is TRBV10-3 and J is TRBJ2-7, with TRBD1 identical over 9 bases. The CDR3 is made up of 14 amino acids. Trimming at V came to 6 bases and at J to 3 bases, leaving 6 bases not matched to a gene. CDR1 is ENHRY, CDR2 SYGVKD, per germline.

This chain joins TRBV2 and TRBJ1-1; D gene uncertain. This CDR3 has 13 amino acids. Germline CDR1 SNHLY, CDR2 FYNNEI. Trimming shortened V by 7 bases and J by 1 base, and 10 bases separated the two germline ends. CDR3 nucleotide sequence: TGTGCCAGCAAGAGGGAAAAGAACACTGAAGCTTTCTTT. Protein product: CASKREKNTEAFF.

The V call is TRBV5-4, the J call TRBJ2-7; D gene uncertain. V lost 0 bases to trimming and J lost 6 bases, with 10 bases between them. The CDR3 totals 13 residues. Germline loops: CDR1 SGHNT, CDR2 YYREEE (reference sequence). The CDR3 sequence: CASSLGAWSEQYF. The CDR3 nucleotides are TGTGCCAGCAGCTTGGGCGCCTGGAGCGAGCAGTACTTC.

The rearrangement links TRBV7-2 to TRBJ1-2; D remains ambiguous. Germline V gene lookup returns CDR1 SGHTA and CDR2 FQGNSA. V gave up 1 base and J gave up 8 bases, with 8 bases separating them. The CDR3 is 12 residues long. CDR3 sequence (DNA): TGTGCCAGCAGCTTAGTGGTAGGGGGCTACACCTTC. Translated: CASSLVVGGYTF.

The J gene is TRBJ2-5, the V gene TRBV19, with a weak D call TRBD2 (6 bases). CDR1 and CDR2 from the germline V gene are LNHDA and SQIVND (reference sequence). The V gene lost 4 bases and the J gene lost 4 bases, with 13 bases spanning the gap. The CDR3 length is 14 residues. CDR3: CASSTGPGVETQYF. The CDR3 bases are TGTGCCAGTAGTACAGGGCCGGGGGTAGAGACCCAGTACTTC.

The gene calls are TRBV9 and TRBJ1-2; D ambiguous. Germline V gene sequence: CDR1 SGDLS, CDR2 YYNGEE. CDR3 size: 16 residues. Trimming pared 3 bases from V and 6 bases from J, leaving 21 bases between. CDR3 in amino acids: CASSESHSRPSNGYTF. CDR3 DNA sequence: TGTGCCAGCAGCGAGTCTCACAGCAGGCCTTCCAATGGCTACACCTTC.

The chain employs TRBV29-1 and TRBJ1-1; perhaps TRBD1 as D (6 bases). Germline V lookup: CDR1 SQVTM, CDR2 ANQGSEA. V was clipped by 5 bases and J by 0 bases, with 16 bases between them. The CDR3 totals 15 residues. CDR3 DNA sequence: TGCAGCGTTCTCACCGGGACACACATGAACACTGAAGCTTTCTTT. Translation gives CSVLTGTHMNTEAFF.

The chain recombines TRBV7-9 with TRBJ2-1, with D possibly being TRBD2 (6 bases). The CDR3 covers 15 residues. Per the germline V gene, CDR1 is SEHNR and CDR2 is FQNEAQ (reference sequence). V dropped 5 bases and J dropped 0 bases, with 11 bases sitting between them. CDR3 DNA: TGTGCCAGCAGCCCCCGGGAGAGCTCCTACAATGAGCAGTTCTTC. Amino acid sequence: CASSPRESSYNEQFF. The variable domain in full, completed from reference TRBV7-9 and TRBJ2-1, reads DTGVSQNPRHKITKRGQNVTFRCDPISEHNRLYWYRQTLGQGPEFLTYFQNEAQLEKSRLLSDRFSAERPKGSFSTLEIQRTEQGDSAMYLCASSPRESSYNEQFFGPGTRLTVL.

CDR3 sequence: CASSPEGGLPSYEQYF. The CDR3 DNA reads as TGTGCCAGCAGCCCTGAGGGGGGGCTACCTTCCTACGAGCAGTACTTC. V usage is TRBV11-2 and J usage is TRBJ2-7; TRBD2 might be the D (7 bases). V shed 5 bases and J shed 1 base, with 18 bases lying between them. The CDR3 is 16 residues long. Germline V lookup: CDR1 SGHAT, CDR2 FQNNGV.

The J gene is TRBJ1-1, the V gene TRBV2, with D maybe TRBD1 (5 bases). Per germline, CDR1 SNHLY and CDR2 FYNNEI. V was pared by 6 bases and J by 4 bases, with 12 bases between. The CDR3 covers 13 residues. The CDR3 here is CASRGLPGTEAFF. CDR3 DNA sequence: TGTGCCAGCAGGGGGCTCCCGGGCACTGAAGCTTTCTTT.

This chain links TRBV4-1 with TRBJ1-1; 9 nucleotides line up with TRBD1. Trimming took 8 bases from V and 0 from J; bases not matched to a gene: 4. CDR3 length: 14 amino acids. CDR1 MGHRA and CDR2 YSYEKL come from the germline V gene. CDR3 sequence (DNA): TGCGCCAGCTCTAGGACAGGGGTGAACACTGAAGCTTTCTTT. Its protein is CASSRTGVNTEAFF.

The chain carries TRBV7-8 and TRBJ2-1; D remains ambiguous. The CDR3 has 16 residues. Trimming took 8 bases from V and 0 from J, leaving 17 bases between them. Looked up from germline, CDR1 is SGHVS and CDR2 is FQNEAQ. CDR3 loop: CASLPRRLSSYNEQFF. Here the CDR3 DNA reads TGTGCCAGCCTACCCCGGCGGTTAAGCTCCTACAATGAGCAGTTCTTC.

Details on this clone: Relative to the germline gene, one junction end is altered; a read error may explain this. The V and J genes are TRBV27 and TRBJ1-6, with 9 bases fitting TRBD1. The CDR3 covers 17 residues. Germline CDR1 reads MNHEY; CDR2 reads SMNVEV (reference sequence). The CDR3 DNA reads TGTGCCAGCAGTCCCTACGGGACAGGGTCCTACAATTCACCCCTCCACTTT. This sequence encodes CASSPYGTGSYNSPLHF.

V gene TRBV11-1 combines with J gene TRBJ2-2; the match to TRBD1 covers 9 bases. Trimming removed 4 bases from V and 7 bases from J; junction bases left unmatched: 10. This CDR3 contains 16 residues. From germline, CDR1 is SGHAT and CDR2 FQDESV (reference sequence). The CDR3 protein is CASSSDGQGNVGELFF. CDR3 in DNA: TGTGCCAGCAGCTCAGATGGACAGGGGAACGTCGGGGAGCTGTTTTTT.

The genes are TRBV6-5 and TRBJ1-1; no firm D call. V was pared by 0 bases and J by 3 bases, with 8 bases between. From germline, CDR1 is MNHEY and CDR2 SVGAGI. The CDR3 sequence is 14 residues long. The CDR3 DNA is TGTGCCAGCAGTTACTCAAGTGGGGACACTGAAGCTTTCTTT. This encodes CASSYSSGDTEAFF.

The genes are TRBV6-1 and TRBJ2-1, with a possible D match to TRBD1 (5 bases). The CDR3 consists of 15 residues. V was clipped by 5 bases and J by 7 bases, with 18 bases between them. Germline CDR1 MNHNS, CDR2 SASEGT. This CDR3 is CASSQTGAGSNEQFF. In DNA form, the CDR3 reads TGTGCCAGCAGTCAAACGGGTGCAGGGTCGAATGAGCAGTTCTTC.

V gene TRBV5-4 combines with J gene TRBJ2-7, with TRBD2 matching 7 bases. Germline values: CDR1 SGHNT, CDR2 YYREEE (reference sequence). The CDR3 runs 15 residues. Losses at the gene ends were 0 bases for V and 3 bases for J; bases not matched to a gene: 6. The CDR3 spells CASSLARGSFYEQYF. The CDR3 nucleotides are TGTGCCAGCAGCTTGGCTCGCGGGAGTTTCTACGAGCAGTACTTC.

The gene calls are TRBV5-4 and TRBJ2-5; TRBD2 might be the D (6 bases). Trimming left V 0 bases short and J 5 bases short, with 14 bases between. This CDR3 contains 15 residues. Germline CDR1 is SGHNT and CDR2 is YYREEE (reference sequence). The CDR3 nucleotides read TGTGCCAGCAGCTTGGTAGCGGCCCCCGAGGAGACCCAGTACTTC. Translation gives CASSLVAAPEETQYF.

This rearrangement joins TRBV6-1 to TRBJ2-2; 10 bases are shared with TRBD1. Per the germline V gene, CDR1 is MNHNS and CDR2 is SASEGT. There are 15 residues in the CDR3. The ends lost 9 bases at V and 7 bases at J; junction bases unmatched: 11. As DNA, the CDR3 is TGTGCCAGTAATGCCGGGACAGGGGTAGGCGGGGAGCTGTTTTTT. Translation gives CASNAGTGVGGELFF.

This rearrangement joins TRBV5-1 to TRBJ1-3; D is unresolved. The CDR3 spans 16 residues. Germline V CDR1 and CDR2: SGHRS, YFSETQ. Trimming shortened V by 4 bases and J by 2 bases, and 16 bases separated the two germline ends. The DNA of the CDR3 is TGCGCCAGCAGCGTGACCGGGCCCAACGCTGGAAACACCATATATTTT. This translates into CASSVTGPNAGNTIYF.

The chain links TRBV7-9 to TRBJ2-2; 10 bases match TRBD1. Germline loops: CDR1 SEHNR, CDR2 FQNEAQ (reference sequence). This CDR3 has 16 amino acids. Trimming removed 7 bases from V and 3 bases from J; junction bases left unmatched: 8. The CDR3 sequence is CASKAPGTGDTGELFF. The DNA for the CDR3 is TGTGCCAGCAAAGCCCCCGGGACAGGGGACACCGGGGAGCTGTTTTTT.

The CDR3 DNA follows: TGTGCCAGCAGTGTGGAGCATGAGGTGTTCCCCAACGAGCAGTACTTC. Translation: CASSVEHEVFPNEQYF. The gene calls are TRBV6-1 and TRBJ2-7; D gene unclear. The germline gives CDR1 MNHNS, CDR2 SASEGT. There are 16 residues in the CDR3. Between the trimmed V and J ends, which lost 4 bases and 5 bases, there was a span of 21 bases.

A single count supports this clone. The genes are TRBV27 and TRBJ2-7; possibly TRBD2 for D (6 bases). Germline values: CDR1 MNHEY, CDR2 SMNVEV (reference sequence). V lost 4 bases and J 2 bases, leaving 18 bases between the germline ends. CDR3 length: 16 residues. Written as DNA, the CDR3 is TGTGCCAGCAGTTCCGCCCCCCGGACTACCACCTACGAGCAGTACTTC. It encodes CASSSAPRTTTYEQYF.